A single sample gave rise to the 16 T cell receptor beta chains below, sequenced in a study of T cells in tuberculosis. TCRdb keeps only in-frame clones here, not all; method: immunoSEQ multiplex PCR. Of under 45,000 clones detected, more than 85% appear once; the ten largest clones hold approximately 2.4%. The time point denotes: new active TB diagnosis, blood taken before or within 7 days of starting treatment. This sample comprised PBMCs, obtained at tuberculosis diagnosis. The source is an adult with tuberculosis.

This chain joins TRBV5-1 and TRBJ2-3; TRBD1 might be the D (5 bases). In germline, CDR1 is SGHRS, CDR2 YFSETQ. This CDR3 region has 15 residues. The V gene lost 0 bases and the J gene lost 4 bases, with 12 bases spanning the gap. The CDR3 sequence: CASSLEGSRADTQYF. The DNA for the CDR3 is TGCGCCAGCAGCTTGGAGGGTAGCAGGGCAGATACGCAGTATTTT.

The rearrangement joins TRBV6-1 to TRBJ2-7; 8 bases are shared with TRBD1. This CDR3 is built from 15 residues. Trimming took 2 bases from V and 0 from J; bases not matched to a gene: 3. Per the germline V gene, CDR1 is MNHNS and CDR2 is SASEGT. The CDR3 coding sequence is TGTGCCAGCAGTGAATGGGACAGGCCCTCCTACGAGCAGTACGTC. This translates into CASSEWDRPSYEQYV.

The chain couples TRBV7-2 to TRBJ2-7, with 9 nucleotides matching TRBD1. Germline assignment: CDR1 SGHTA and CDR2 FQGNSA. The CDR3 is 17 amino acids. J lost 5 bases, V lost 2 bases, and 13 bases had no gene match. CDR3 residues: CASSLRGTGLRADEQYF. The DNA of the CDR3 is TGTGCCAGCAGCTTAAGGGGGACAGGGTTAAGGGCGGACGAGCAGTACTTC.

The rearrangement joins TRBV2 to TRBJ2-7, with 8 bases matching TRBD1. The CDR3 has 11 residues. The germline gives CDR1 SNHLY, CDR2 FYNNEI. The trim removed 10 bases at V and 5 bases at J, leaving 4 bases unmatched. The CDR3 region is CATSTGDEQYF. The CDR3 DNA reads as TGTGCCACCTCGACAGGGGACGAGCAGTACTTC.

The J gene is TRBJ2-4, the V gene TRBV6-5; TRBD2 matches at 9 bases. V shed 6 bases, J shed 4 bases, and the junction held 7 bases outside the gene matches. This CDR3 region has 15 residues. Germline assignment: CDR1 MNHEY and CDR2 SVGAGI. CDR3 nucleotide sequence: TGTGCCAGCAGCTCTCTAGCGGGGCCAAAAAACATTCAGTACTTC. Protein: CASSSLAGPKNIQYF.

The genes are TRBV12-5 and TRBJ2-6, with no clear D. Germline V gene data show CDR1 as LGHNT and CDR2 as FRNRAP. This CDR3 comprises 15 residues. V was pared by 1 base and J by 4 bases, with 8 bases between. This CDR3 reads CASGLAVSGANVLTF. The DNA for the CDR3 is TGTGCTAGTGGTTTGGCCGTAAGCGGGGCCAACGTCCTGACTTTC.

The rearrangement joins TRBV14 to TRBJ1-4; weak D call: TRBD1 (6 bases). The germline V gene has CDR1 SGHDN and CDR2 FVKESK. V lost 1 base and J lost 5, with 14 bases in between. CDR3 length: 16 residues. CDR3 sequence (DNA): TGTGCCAGCAGCCAAGTCCCGACAGGCTCCAATGAAAAACTGTTTTTT. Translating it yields CASSQVPTGSNEKLFF. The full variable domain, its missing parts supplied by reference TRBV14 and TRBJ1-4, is EAGVTQFPSHSVIEKGQTVTLRCDPISGHDNLYWYRRVMGKEIKFLLHFVKESKQDESGMPNNRFLAERTGGTYSTLKVQPAELEDSGVYFCASSQVPTGSNEKLFFGSGTQLSVL.

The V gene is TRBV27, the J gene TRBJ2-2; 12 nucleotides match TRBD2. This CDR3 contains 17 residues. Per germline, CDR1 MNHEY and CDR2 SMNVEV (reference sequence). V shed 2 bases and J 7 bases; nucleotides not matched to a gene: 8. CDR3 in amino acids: CASSLTSGGQGYGELFF. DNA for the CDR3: TGTGCCAGCAGTTTAACTAGCGGGGGGCAGGGGTACGGGGAGCTGTTTTTT.

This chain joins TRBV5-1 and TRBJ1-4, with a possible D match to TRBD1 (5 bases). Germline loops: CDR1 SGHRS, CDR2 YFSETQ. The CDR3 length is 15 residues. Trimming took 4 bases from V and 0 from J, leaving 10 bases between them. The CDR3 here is CASSLRDATNEKLFF. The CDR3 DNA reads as TGCGCCAGCAGCCTCAGGGATGCAACTAATGAAAAACTGTTTTTT.

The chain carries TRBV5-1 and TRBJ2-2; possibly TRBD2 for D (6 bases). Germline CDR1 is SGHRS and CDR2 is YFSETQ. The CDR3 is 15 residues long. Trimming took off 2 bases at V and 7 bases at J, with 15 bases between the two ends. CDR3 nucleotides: TGCGCCAGCAGCTTAACGGGGGAAGTAAACGGGGAGCTGTTTTTT. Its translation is CASSLTGEVNGELFF. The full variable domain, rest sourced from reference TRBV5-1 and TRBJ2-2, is KAGVTQTPRYLIKTRGQQVTLSCSPISGHRSVSWYQQTPGQGLQFLFEYFSETQRNKGNFPGRFSGRQFSNSRSEMNVSTLELGDSALYLCASSLTGEVNGELFFGEGSRLTVL.

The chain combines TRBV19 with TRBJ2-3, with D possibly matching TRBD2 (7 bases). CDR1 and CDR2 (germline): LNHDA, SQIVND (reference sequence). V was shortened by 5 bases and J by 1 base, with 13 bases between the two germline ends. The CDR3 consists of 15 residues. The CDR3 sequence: CASSPRGGGTDTQYF. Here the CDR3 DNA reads TGTGCCAGTAGTCCAAGGGGGGGCGGCACAGATACGCAGTATTTT.

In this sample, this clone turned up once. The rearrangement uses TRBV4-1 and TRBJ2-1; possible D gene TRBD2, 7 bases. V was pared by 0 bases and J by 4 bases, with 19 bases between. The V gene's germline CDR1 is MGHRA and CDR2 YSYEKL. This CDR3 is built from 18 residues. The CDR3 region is CASSQDRGGIPIYNEQFF. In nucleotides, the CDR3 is TGCGCCAGCAGCCAAGATAGGGGGGGCATTCCCATATACAATGAGCAGTTCTTC.

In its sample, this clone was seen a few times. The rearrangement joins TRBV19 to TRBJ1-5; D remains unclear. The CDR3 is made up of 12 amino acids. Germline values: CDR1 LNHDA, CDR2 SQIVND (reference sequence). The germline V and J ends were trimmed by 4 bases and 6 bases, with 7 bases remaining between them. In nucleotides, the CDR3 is TGTGCCAGTAGTAATGACATTCAGCCCCAGCATTTT. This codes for CASSNDIQPQHF. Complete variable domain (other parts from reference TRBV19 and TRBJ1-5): DGGITQSPKYLFRKEGQNVTLSCEQNLNHDAMYWYRQDPGQGLRLIYYSQIVNDFQKGDIAEGYSVSREKKESFPLTVTSAQKNPTAFYLCASSNDIQPQHFGDGTRLSIL.

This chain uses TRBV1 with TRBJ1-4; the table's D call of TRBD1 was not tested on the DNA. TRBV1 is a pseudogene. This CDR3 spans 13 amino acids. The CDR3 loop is CTSSQKQGEKLFF. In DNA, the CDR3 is TGCACCAGCAGCCAAAAACAGGGTGAAAAACTGTTTTTT.

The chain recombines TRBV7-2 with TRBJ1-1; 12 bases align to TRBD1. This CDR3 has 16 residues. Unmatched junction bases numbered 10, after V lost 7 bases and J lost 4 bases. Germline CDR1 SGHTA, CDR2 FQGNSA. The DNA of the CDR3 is TGTGCCAGCAACCTTAGTACGGGACAGGGGGCCACTGAAGCTTTCTTT. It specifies CASNLSTGQGATEAFF.

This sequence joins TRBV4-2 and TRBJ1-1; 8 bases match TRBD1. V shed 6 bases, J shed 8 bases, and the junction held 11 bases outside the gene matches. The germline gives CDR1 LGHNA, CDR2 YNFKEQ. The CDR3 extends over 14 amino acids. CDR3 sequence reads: CASRLQGDSREAFF. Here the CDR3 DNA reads TGTGCCAGCAGACTACAGGGGGACTCCCGGGAAGCTTTCTTT.